Below, 26 T cell receptor beta chains from the same sample are listed, as sequenced in a study of T cell responses to AZD1222 COVID-19 vaccine. Measured with immunoSEQ multiplex PCR; TCRdb has only the in-frame clones, and not every one. The table lists 70,000 to 95,000 clones, roughly nine tenths of them singletons, with 2.5% in the top ten. The source was peripheral blood, collected 28 days after the second AZD1222 dose. Receptors originate from an adult who received the AZD1222 COVID-19 vaccine.

This chain joins TRBV2 and TRBJ2-5, with 7 bases that match TRBD2. V gave up 4 bases and J gave up 1 base; unmatched junction bases: 3. Germline loops: CDR1 SNHLY, CDR2 FYNNEI. The CDR3 has 14 residues. DNA of the CDR3: TGTGCCAGCAGTGTGGGACTATCCCAAGAGACCCAGTACTTC. Its translation: CASSVGLSQETQYF. The variable domain in full, completed from reference TRBV2 and TRBJ2-5, reads EPEVTQTPSHQVTQMGQEVILRCVPISNHLYFYWYRQILGQKVEFLVSFYNNEISEKSEIFDDQFSVERPDGSNFTLKIRSTKLEDSAMYFCASSVGLSQETQYFGPGTRLLVL.

The chain uses TRBV3-1 (or the pseudogene TRBV3-2) and TRBJ2-1; 8 positions agree with TRBD1. Germline-derived CDR1 and CDR2 are LGHDT and YNNKEL (reference sequence). With V trimmed by 0 bases and J by 4 bases, 5 bases remained unmatched. CDR3 length: 16 amino acids. The CDR3 sequence is CASSQDSTGGYNEQFF. The CDR3 DNA is TGTGCCAGCAGCCAAGATAGCACAGGGGGATACAATGAGCAGTTCTTC.

The chain carries TRBV5-4 and TRBJ2-5; TRBD2 matches 9 bases. With V trimmed by 2 bases and J by 5 bases, 1 base remained unmatched. Germline-derived CDR1 and CDR2 are SGHNT and YYREEE (reference sequence). The CDR3 totals 13 residues. CDR3 DNA: TGTGCCAGCAGCTTAGGACTAGCGGAGACCCAGTACTTC. The encoded protein is CASSLGLAETQYF.

The V call is TRBV4-1, the J call TRBJ2-2; 14 bases are a match to TRBD2. J gave up 4 bases and V 1 base, and 11 bases lay outside the gene matches. The CDR3 is 20 amino acids. Germline assignment: CDR1 MGHRA and CDR2 YSYEKL. The CDR3 DNA sequence: TGCGCCAGCAGCCAAGCCGTTACCGGACTAGCGGGAGGCCGCACCGGGGAGCTGTTTTTT. Its protein is CASSQAVTGLAGGRTGELFF.

The chain joins TRBV7-3 to TRBJ1-1, with a weak D call TRBD1 (6 bases). The CDR3 consists of 13 residues. Deletions cut 4 bases from V and 1 base from J, with 7 bases between. CDR1 is SGHTA and CDR2 is FQGTGA in the germline V gene. The CDR3 DNA reads as TGTGCCAGCAGCTGGGACAAGAACACTGAAGCTTTCTTT. Translating it yields CASSWDKNTEAFF.

The chain uses TRBV3-1 (or the pseudogene TRBV3-2) and TRBJ2-1; 12 nucleotides match TRBD2. This CDR3 contains 18 residues. CDR1 is LGHDT, CDR2 YNNKEL, per germline (reference sequence). V shed 2 bases, J shed 0 bases, and the junction held 5 bases outside the gene matches. The CDR3: CASSQTSGRTSSYNEQFF. CDR3 DNA: TGTGCCAGCAGCCAAACTAGCGGGAGGACGAGCTCCTACAATGAGCAGTTCTTC.

The rearrangement joins TRBV5-1 to TRBJ2-7, with D possibly matching TRBD1 (7 bases). The CDR3 spans 15 residues. The V gene's germline CDR1 is SGHRS and CDR2 YFSETQ. The ends were cut back, 1 base at V and 6 bases at J, with 17 bases in the middle. In nucleotides, the CDR3 is TGCGCCAGCAGCTTGCAGGGGGAGGAGAGGAGCGAGCAGTACTTC. Its translation is CASSLQGEERSEQYF.

V and J are TRBV7-6 and TRBJ2-1; D is perhaps TRBD2 (6 bases). The germline V gene has CDR1 SGHVS and CDR2 FNYEAQ. The CDR3 runs to 16 residues. V was clipped by 0 bases and J by 7 bases, with 16 bases between them. CDR3 region: CASSLALTGVGNEQFF. Here the CDR3 DNA reads TGTGCCAGCAGCTTAGCGCTAACGGGGGTGGGGAATGAGCAGTTCTTC.

The genes are TRBV3-1 (or the pseudogene TRBV3-2) and TRBJ2-1, with a possible D match to TRBD2 (6 bases). In germline, CDR1 is LGHDT, CDR2 YNNKEL (reference sequence). This CDR3 has 15 residues. Trimming stripped 4 bases from V and 6 bases from J, with 16 bases between. CDR3 amino acids: CASSRREDLGNEQFF. CDR3 in DNA: TGTGCCAGCAGCCGGAGGGAGGACCTAGGCAATGAGCAGTTCTTC.

The chain has TRBV5-4 and TRBJ2-5, with D tentatively TRBD1 (6 bases). Trimming cost V 4 bases and J 2 bases, with 9 bases left between them. Germline loops: CDR1 SGHNT, CDR2 YYREEE (reference sequence). The CDR3 runs 13 residues. Written as DNA, the CDR3 is TGTGCCAGCAGCCGGACAGAACAAGAGACCCAGTACTTC. Translated, it gives CASSRTEQETQYF.

This chain joins TRBV7-9 and TRBJ1-2; 7 bases are shared with TRBD1. J was trimmed by 4 bases and V by 1 base; bases with no gene match: 6. Looked up from germline, CDR1 is SEHNR and CDR2 is FQNEAQ (reference sequence). This CDR3 is 15 amino acids long. The CDR3 nucleotides are TGTGCCAGCAGCTTAGACAGGGGTCTCGTCTATGGCTACACCTTC. Amino acid sequence: CASSLDRGLVYGYTF.

V usage is TRBV6-4 and J usage is TRBJ1-2; perhaps TRBD1 as D (5 bases). The CDR3 extends over 12 amino acids. V was pared by 6 bases and J by 3 bases, with 8 bases between. CDR1 is MRHNA and CDR2 is SNTAGT in the germline V gene. CDR3 coding DNA: TGTGCCAGCAGGGGGGGAGACTATGGCTACACCTTC. It is translated as CASRGGDYGYTF.

The chain uses TRBV14 and TRBJ1-4; perhaps TRBD1 as D (5 bases). Trimming took 4 bases from V and 0 from J, leaving 12 bases between them. The CDR3 covers 16 residues. Germline assignment: CDR1 SGHDN and CDR2 FVKESK. The CDR3 DNA reads as TGTGCCAGCAGCCCGGGGCGGAAGGCAACTAATGAAAAACTGTTTTTT. This encodes CASSPGRKATNEKLFF.

Regarding this clone: Other nucleotide sequences in the sample specify the same CDR3. J is TRBJ2-1 and V is TRBV5-1, with D hard to call. Germline assignment: CDR1 SGHRS and CDR2 YFSETQ. This CDR3 is 11 amino acids long. Trimming cost V 0 bases and J 8 bases, with 3 bases left between them. CDR3 DNA: TGCGCCAGCAGCTTGGAGTATGAGCAGTTCTTC. As protein: CASSLEYEQFF.

The table lists this clone with a count of one. V gene TRBV14 combines with J gene TRBJ2-7; D possibly corresponds to TRBD2 (6 bases). From germline, CDR1 is SGHDN and CDR2 FVKESK. The CDR3 length is 14 residues. V was shortened by 4 bases and J by 2 bases, with 12 bases between the two germline ends. The CDR3 sequence is CASSPRDLAYEQYF. The CDR3 coding sequence is TGTGCCAGCAGCCCCCGGGACTTGGCCTACGAGCAGTACTTC.

This chain uses TRBV18 with TRBJ2-7; TRBD1 aligns across 10 bases. V was pared by 5 bases and J by 3 bases, with 7 bases of the junction left unmatched. This CDR3 contains 15 residues. The germline V gene encodes CDR1 KGHSH and CDR2 LQKENI. CDR3 loop: CASSTDRGLLYEQYF. The CDR3 nucleotides read TGTGCCAGCTCAACCGACAGGGGGCTTCTCTACGAGCAGTACTTC.

This clone was recorded only once. The genes are TRBV5-1 and TRBJ2-1, with a tentative D call TRBD1 (6 bases). The length of the CDR3 is 14 residues. Germline-derived CDR1 and CDR2 are SGHRS and YFSETQ. V was shortened by 0 bases and J by 8 bases, with 12 bases between the two germline ends. CDR3 protein: CASSLDTGIDEQFF. The CDR3 DNA is TGCGCCAGCAGCTTGGATACAGGGATCGATGAGCAGTTCTTC.

The chain joins TRBV10-1 to TRBJ2-7, with TRBD1 identical over 9 bases. After removal of 5 bases from V and 1 base from J, the junction contained 6 bases not matched to a gene. The CDR3 is made up of 15 amino acids. Germline assignment: CDR1 WNHNN and CDR2 SYGVQD (reference sequence). Written as DNA, the CDR3 is TGCGCCAGCAGTCACGGACAGGGGCGATCCTACGAGCAGTACTTC. This encodes CASSHGQGRSYEQYF.

V is TRBV18 and J is TRBJ2-7, with D perhaps matching TRBD2 (5 bases). Germline assignment: CDR1 KGHSH and CDR2 LQKENI. V gave up 2 bases and J gave up 2 bases, with 13 bases separating them. The CDR3 covers 15 residues. CDR3 sequence reads: CASSPMADLAYEQYF. Here the CDR3 DNA reads TGTGCCAGCTCACCAATGGCGGACTTGGCCTACGAGCAGTACTTC.

V gene TRBV2 combines with J gene TRBJ2-5, with TRBD1 matching 9 bases. The germline V gene encodes CDR1 SNHLY and CDR2 FYNNEI. After removal of 6 bases from V and 5 bases from J, the junction contained 7 bases not matched to a gene. The CDR3 has 14 amino acids. CDR3 bases: TGTGCCAGCAGGCCAGGACAGGGGTGGGAGACCCAGTACTTC. Its translation: CASRPGQGWETQYF.

This chain links TRBV4-3 with TRBJ2-2, with no clear D. The V end lost 4 bases, the J end lost 2 bases, and 14 bases lay between the germline ends. Per germline, CDR1 LGHNA and CDR2 YSLEER. This CDR3 contains 16 residues. The CDR3 DNA is TGCGCCAGCAGCCCACATGTGGGCACAAACACCGGGGAGCTGTTTTTT. Its translation is CASSPHVGTNTGELFF.

The chain couples TRBV10-3 to TRBJ1-2; 12 positions match TRBD1. CDR3 length: 17 residues. The germline V gene has CDR1 ENHRY and CDR2 SYGVKD. J was trimmed by 0 bases and V by 4 bases; bases with no gene match: 6. CDR3 residues: CAISGGQGARANYGYTF. The DNA for the CDR3 is TGTGCCATCAGTGGGGGACAGGGGGCCCGAGCTAACTATGGCTACACCTTC.

J is TRBJ2-5 and V is TRBV13; 11 bases are shared with TRBD2. The CDR3 contains 16 residues. With 0 bases clipped from V and 1 base from J, the junction kept 1 base outside the gene matches. Per the germline V gene, CDR1 is PRHDT and CDR2 is FYEKMQ (reference sequence). This chain's CDR3 is CASSLGTSGIQETQYF. Here the CDR3 DNA reads TGTGCCAGCAGCTTAGGGACTAGCGGGATCCAAGAGACCCAGTACTTC.

The CDR3 bases are TGTGCCAGCAGTTACGTTCCGACAGGTTCCCGGAACACTGAAGCTTTCTTT. Translating it yields CASSYVPTGSRNTEAFF. V and J are TRBV6-2 or TRBV6-3 and TRBJ1-1, with D possibly being TRBD1 (6 bases). Germline CDR1 MNHEY, CDR2 SVGEGT. The germline V and J ends were trimmed by 2 bases and 1 base, with 17 bases remaining between them. This CDR3 comprises 17 residues.

The chain uses TRBV3-1 (or the pseudogene TRBV3-2) and TRBJ1-2; 9 bases map to TRBD1. Trimming took 5 bases from V and 2 from J; bases not matched to a gene: 9. In germline, CDR1 is LGHDT, CDR2 YNNKEL (reference sequence). The length of the CDR3 is 16 residues. The CDR3 DNA sequence: TGTGCCAGCAGCGCTAGGGACAGGGTTCGAAACTATGGCTACACCTTC. Its protein product is CASSARDRVRNYGYTF.

The genes are TRBV10-3 and TRBJ2-1; 7 nucleotides line up with TRBD2. V gave up 6 bases and J gave up 5 bases; unmatched junction bases: 13. CDR1 and CDR2 from the germline V gene are ENHRY and SYGVKD. The CDR3 is 16 amino acids. CDR3 sequence: CAIRARGGLGDNEQFF. Written as DNA, the CDR3 is TGTGCCATCAGAGCCCGCGGGGGACTTGGGGACAATGAGCAGTTCTTC.